This entry concerns a single T cell receptor beta chain. Its antigen is not identified. Other DNA sequences of this sample code for an identical CDR3. The PCR ran on 60 Vbeta and 13 Jbeta primers. The protocol was immunoSEQ multiplex PCR, while the TCRdb copy is restricted to in-frame clones and leaves out a portion. The sample lists approximately 170,000 clones, around 73% occurring once. The data stem from a study of cytomegalovirus exposure and HLA in healthy donors. At the level of the study: Earlier results showed almost 120 million unique TCR beta sequences derived from roughly 200 million T cells. The Caucasian-associated ancestry cluster held around 76% of 398 genotyped donors. General study findings and limits: In vitro checks showed that three CMV-associated chains really do target CMV antigens.

The CDR3 is made up of 15 amino acids. V was pared by 3 bases and J by 7 bases, with 4 bases of the junction left unmatched. The germline CDR1 and CDR2 sequences are LGHNA and YSLEER. The J gene is TRBJ1-6, the V gene TRBV4-3; TRBD1 matches at 9 bases. This receptor was taken from a woman aged 18 to 35 in good health and CMV-seropositive. Specimen: PBMCs. CDR3 in amino acids: CASSQGTGTNSPLHF. CDR3 DNA sequence: TGCGCCAGCAGCCAGGGGACAGGGACGAATTCACCCCTCCACTTT.